A selection of T cell receptor beta chains follows, all from one sample in a study of blood T cell repertoires in COVID-19. Produced via immunoSEQ multiplex PCR; TCRdb's table is partial and in-frame only. The table has some 300,000 clones, over 85% seen once. The specimen sequenced was PBMCs or T cells enriched from blood (not recorded which). The origin of the receptors is a woman aged 30 to 39 who had recovered from COVID-19. Both conserved end residues are part of each CDR3. The order of the fields is J gene, clone size, D gene, V gene, CDR3 DNA, CDR3 protein. The D gene is left open where the match is weak. Where a row states a size, it is once, few, many or the class of an expanded clone; other rows omit it.

TRBJ2-7 | NA | TRBD1 | TRBV29-1 | TGCAGCGTTGGGGGACAGGGGTACGAGCAGTACTTC | CSVGGQGYEQYF
TRBJ2-2 | NA | TRBD2 | TRBV7-2 | TGTGCCAGCAGCTTACGGGGGAGGGTTACCGGGGAGCTGTTTTTT | CASSLRGRVTGELFF
TRBJ2-7 | NA | NA | TRBV6-5 | TGTGCCAGCCAGAGGGCATACGAGCAGTACTTC | CASQRAYEQYF
TRBJ1-2 | NA | NA | TRBV7-2 | TGTGCCAGCAGCTTTAATAGTTTGGATGGCTACACCTTC | CASSFNSLDGYTF
TRBJ2-5 | NA | TRBD1 | TRBV10-1 | TGCGCCATCCTCCGGGACAGGGGGCTGGGAGGCGGGAGGGCCGGAAGGGTGGTGGCCCAGTACTTC | CAILRDRGLGGGRAGRVVAQYF
TRBJ1-2 | NA | NA | TRBV12-3/TRBV12-4 | TGTGCCAGCAGCCCCACGGGTACAAATGGCTACACCTTC | CASSPTGTNGYTF
TRBJ1-4 | NA | TRBD1 | TRBV11-2 | TGTGCCAGCAGCTTAGAAACAGGGGGCGCATATGAAAAACTGTTTTTT | CASSLETGGAYEKLFF
TRBJ1-2 | NA | NA | TRBV5-6 | TGTGCCAGCAGCTTGGCAGGGAAACGCTATGGCTACACCTTC | CASSLAGKRYGYTF
TRBJ2-7 | NA | NA | TRBV6-5 | TGTGCCAGCAGTTACGCCCGCGGAGCATCACACGAGCAGTACTTC | CASSYARGASHEQYF
TRBJ1-2 | NA | TRBD1 | TRBV29-1 | TGCAGCGTTGTTGGACAGGGACACTATGGCTACACCTTC | CSVVGQGHYGYTF
TRBJ1-6 | NA | NA | TRBV30 | TGTGCCTGGAGCAGGGCTGCCTATAATTCACCCCTCCACTTT | CAWSRAAYNSPLHF
TRBJ1-6 | NA | NA | TRBV7-8 | TGTGCCAGCAGCATGCCCACAGGGAGCTCCTATAATTCACCCCTCCACTTT | CASSMPTGSSYNSPLHF
TRBJ1-2 | NA | NA | TRBV30 | TGTGCCTTCAGGGGAAGTGGTGGCTACACCTTC | CAFRGSGGYTF
TRBJ1-1 | NA | TRBD1 | TRBV29-1 | TGCAGCGTTGAGCGTCCGGGGACAGGGGCACCTGAAGCTTTCTTT | CSVERPGTGAPEAFF
TRBJ2-5 | once | TRBD2 | TRBV2 | TGTGCCAGCGTTGACCTAGCGGGAGGTCTTGTAGAGACCCAGTACTTC | CASVDLAGGLVETQYF
TRBJ2-2 | NA | NA | TRBV11-3 | TGTGCCAGCAGCTTAGAGCCAGGCAGAACCGGGGAGCTGTTTTTT | CASSLEPGRTGELFF
TRBJ2-1 | NA | NA | TRBV11-2 | TGTGCCAGCAGCACCCGCGGCAATGAGCAGTTCTTC | CASSTRGNEQFF
TRBJ1-6 | NA | NA | TRBV9 | TGTGCCAGCAGCCTGGACAGATCTTATTCACCCCTCCACTTT | CASSLDRSYSPLHF
TRBJ2-1 | NA | NA | TRBV28 | TGTGCCAGCAAATTGAAGCGGATCTACAATGAGCAGTTCTTC | CASKLKRIYNEQFF
TRBJ1-1 | NA | NA | TRBV4-2 | TGTGCCAGCAGCCAAGATCCGGCAGGGGACCTGAACACTGAAGCTTTCTTT | CASSQDPAGDLNTEAFF
TRBJ2-1 | NA | TRBD1 | TRBV5-1 | TGCGCCAGCAGCACACAGACCGGGACAGAACAGTTCTTC | CASSTQTGTEQFF
TRBJ2-5 | NA | NA | TRBV4-2 | TGTGCCAGCAGCCCCGAGGACAGAGCCGGGACCCAGTACTTC | CASSPEDRAGTQYF
TRBJ1-2 | NA | NA | TRBV28 | TGTGCCAGCACCCCCATTTCACAAAACTATGGCTACACCTTC | CASTPISQNYGYTF
TRBJ2-1 | NA | NA | TRBV7-5 | TGTGCCAGAAGCTTAGAGACGGCAGACAGCGGACTAGCGGGAGGGCGTGAGCAGTTCTTC | CARSLETADSGLAGGREQFF
TRBJ1-5 | once | NA | TRBV30 | TGTGCCTGTTCCGAGACAGTTGGTAATCAGCCCCAGCATTTT | CACSETVGNQPQHF
TRBJ2-7 | NA | TRBD1 | TRBV3-1/TRBV3-2 | TGTGCCAGCAGCCAAGACCCGGGGACAGGGATCAGCGAGCAGTACTTC | CASSQDPGTGISEQYF
TRBJ1-2 | once | TRBD1 | TRBV4-1 | TGCGCCAGCAGCCAAATCCCGGACAGGTATAACTATGGCTACACCTTC | CASSQIPDRYNYGYTF
TRBJ2-1 | NA | NA | TRBV3-1/TRBV3-2 | TGTGCCAGCAGCCCCCATCGGACGGACTCGGAGCAGTTCTTC | CASSPHRTDSEQFF
TRBJ1-2 | NA | TRBD1 | TRBV19 | TGTGCCAGTAGTCCCGGGACAGGGCTATATGGCTACACCTTC | CASSPGTGLYGYTF
TRBJ1-2 | few | NA | TRBV2 | TGTGCCAGCAGGCCTTTACCTATAAACTATGGCTACACCTTC | CASRPLPINYGYTF
TRBJ2-1 | many | TRBD2 | TRBV7-6 | TGTGCCAGCAGCAAGAGACTAGCGGGATACTACAATGAGCAGTTCTTC | CASSKRLAGYYNEQFF
TRBJ1-4 | NA | NA | TRBV25-1 | TGTGCCAGCAGTGGGCCGCGGGTAGGTACTAATGAAAAACTGTTTTTT | CASSGPRVGTNEKLFF
TRBJ2-3 | NA | TRBD2 | TRBV7-2 | TGTGCCAGCAGCTTATACGGGGGGGGAAGCACAGATACGCAGTATTTT | CASSLYGGGSTDTQYF
TRBJ2-1 | NA | TRBD2 | TRBV14 | TGTGCCAGCAGCCAAGCTAGCGGGGGAAGCTCCTACAATGAGCAGTTCTTC | CASSQASGGSSYNEQFF
TRBJ1-2 | NA | TRBD1 | TRBV6-5 | TGTGCCAGCAGTCCCAGGGGGCGCCTAGATGGCTACACCTTC | CASSPRGRLDGYTF
TRBJ2-7 | NA | TRBD2 | TRBV2 | TGTGCCAGCAGTATTCTAGCGGGAGTTTCAGAGCAGTACTTC | CASSILAGVSEQYF
TRBJ2-7 | once | NA | TRBV18 | TGTGCCAGCTCACCAAGCGAGGGCCTATACGAGCAGTACTTC | CASSPSEGLYEQYF
TRBJ2-7 | NA | NA | TRBV10-2 | TGCGCCAGCAGTGAGCGTGCGGGCGAGCAGTACTTC | CASSERAGEQYF
TRBJ2-4 | NA | NA | TRBV15 | TGTGCCACCAGCGCCCCATCCAGGGGAGCCAAAAACATTCAGTACTTC | CATSAPSRGAKNIQYF
TRBJ2-1 | few | TRBD1 | TRBV6-5 | TGTGCCAGCAGTCGGGACAGGGGGCAGCATGAGCAGTTCTTC | CASSRDRGQHEQFF
TRBJ1-1 | NA | NA | TRBV28 | TGTGCCACTTGGAGTCGTAGGACTGAAGCTTTCTTT | CATWSRRTEAFF
TRBJ1-5 | NA | NA | TRBV18 | TGTGCCAGCTCACAGGAGAGAAGCAATCAGCCCCAGCATTTT | CASSQERSNQPQHF
TRBJ1-1 | once | NA | TRBV18 | TGTGCCAGCTCACCACAGAATACTGGTTTGAACACTGAAGCTTTCTTT | CASSPQNTGLNTEAFF
TRBJ1-2 | NA | NA | TRBV6-2/TRBV6-3 | TGTGCCAGCAGCCTCCTTAGGACAGATGGCTACACCTTC | CASSLLRTDGYTF
TRBJ1-5 | NA | NA | TRBV18 | TGTGCCAGCTCACCACTCCAGGGTGACATACAGCCCCAGCATTTT | CASSPLQGDIQPQHF
TRBJ2-1 | once | TRBD2 | TRBV29-1 | TGCAGCGTGCGAGGACTAGCGGGAATCGATGAGCAGTTCTTC | CSVRGLAGIDEQFF
TRBJ2-7 | once | NA | TRBV4-2 | TGTGCCAGCAGCCCCGTCGGCGGGATTATCTTCCCCTACGAGCAGTACTTC | CASSPVGGIIFPYEQYF
TRBJ2-1 | NA | NA | TRBV3-1/TRBV3-2 | TGTGCCAGCAGCCAAACTACCAGCTCCTACAATGAGCAGTTCTTC | CASSQTTSSYNEQFF
TRBJ2-2 | once | TRBD2 | TRBV7-2 | TGTGCCAGCAGCTCTGGGACTAGCGGGACGTTTGGCGGGGAGCTGTTTTTT | CASSSGTSGTFGGELFF
TRBJ1-2 | NA | NA | TRBV9 | TGTGCCAGCAGCGTCTTCCTGGGGGGTACCTATGGCTACACCTTC | CASSVFLGGTYGYTF
TRBJ2-7 | NA | TRBD2 | TRBV7-9 | TGTGCCAGCAGCTTATCGACTAGCGGGAAGTTGCTTGGGTACTACGAGCAGTACTTC | CASSLSTSGKLLGYYEQYF
TRBJ1-1 | NA | NA | TRBV6-2/TRBV6-3 | TGTGCCAGCAGTTCGGGAAACACTGAAGCTTTCTTT | CASSSGNTEAFF
TRBJ2-3 | NA | NA | TRBV7-9 | TGTGCCAGCAGCTCGTCAGGGATTCACAGAGATACGCAGTATTTT | CASSSSGIHRDTQYF